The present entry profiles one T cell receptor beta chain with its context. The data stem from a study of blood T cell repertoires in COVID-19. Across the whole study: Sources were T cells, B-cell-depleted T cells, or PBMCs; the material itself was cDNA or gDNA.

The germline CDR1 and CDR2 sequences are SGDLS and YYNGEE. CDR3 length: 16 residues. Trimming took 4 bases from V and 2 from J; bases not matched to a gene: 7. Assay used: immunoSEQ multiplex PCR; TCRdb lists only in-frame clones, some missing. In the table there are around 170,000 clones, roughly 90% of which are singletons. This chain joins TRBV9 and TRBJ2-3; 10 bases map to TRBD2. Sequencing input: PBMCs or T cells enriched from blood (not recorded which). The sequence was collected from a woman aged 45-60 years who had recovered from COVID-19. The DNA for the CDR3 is TGTGCCAGCAGCCCCGGGACTAGCGCGACCACAGATACGCAGTATTTT. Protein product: CASSPGTSATTDTQYF.